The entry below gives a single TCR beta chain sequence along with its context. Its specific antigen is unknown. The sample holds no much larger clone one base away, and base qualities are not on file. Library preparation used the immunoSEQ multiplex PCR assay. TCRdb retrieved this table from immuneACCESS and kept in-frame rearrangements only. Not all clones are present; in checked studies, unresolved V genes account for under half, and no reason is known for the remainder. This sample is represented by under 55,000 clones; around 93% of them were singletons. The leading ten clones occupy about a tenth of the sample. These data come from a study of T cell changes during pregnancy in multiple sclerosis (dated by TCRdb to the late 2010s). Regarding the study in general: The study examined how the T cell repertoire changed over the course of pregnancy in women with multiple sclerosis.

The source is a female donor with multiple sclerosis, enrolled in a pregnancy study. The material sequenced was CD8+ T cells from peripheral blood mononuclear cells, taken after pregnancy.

The nucleotide sequence reads as follows: TGTGCCAGCAGTGACGGACAGGGGGGGGAGACCCAGTACTTC. This translates into CASSDGQGGETQYF. Recombination joined TRBV2 with TRBJ2-5, with 10 junctional bases fitting TRBD1. Based on the germline V gene, the CDR1 and CDR2 sequences are SNHLY and FYNNEI. Reading from cysteine to phenylalanine, the CDR3 counts 14 amino acids. Only the CDR3 portion is preserved as DNA: 42 bases, with reading frame beginning at the first base. Here V drops 3 bases and J drops 5 bases, and the junction holds 3 bases not matched to any gene.